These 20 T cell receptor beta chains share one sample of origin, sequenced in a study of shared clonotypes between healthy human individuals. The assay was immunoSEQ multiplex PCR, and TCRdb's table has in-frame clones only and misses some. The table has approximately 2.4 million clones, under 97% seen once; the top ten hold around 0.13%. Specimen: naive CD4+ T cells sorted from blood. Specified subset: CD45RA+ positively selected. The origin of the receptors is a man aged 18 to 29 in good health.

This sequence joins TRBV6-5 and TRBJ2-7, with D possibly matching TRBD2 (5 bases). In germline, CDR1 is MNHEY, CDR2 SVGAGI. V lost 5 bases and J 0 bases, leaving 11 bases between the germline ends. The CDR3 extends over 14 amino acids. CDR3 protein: CASSRDGLSYEQYF. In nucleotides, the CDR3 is TGTGCCAGCAGTCGCGACGGACTCTCCTACGAGCAGTACTTC.

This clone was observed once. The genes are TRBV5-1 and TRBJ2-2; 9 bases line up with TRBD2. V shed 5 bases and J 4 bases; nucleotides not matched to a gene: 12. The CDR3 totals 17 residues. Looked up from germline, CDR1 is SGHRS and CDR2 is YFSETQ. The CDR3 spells CASSYPLAGDLTGELFF. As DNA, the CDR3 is TGCGCCAGCAGTTATCCCTTAGCGGGGGACCTCACCGGGGAGCTGTTTTTT.

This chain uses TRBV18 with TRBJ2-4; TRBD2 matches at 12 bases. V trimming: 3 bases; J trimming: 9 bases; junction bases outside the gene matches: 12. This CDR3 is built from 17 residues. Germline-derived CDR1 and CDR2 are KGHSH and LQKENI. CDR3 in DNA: TGTGCCAGCTCACCTCCTAGCGGGAGGGCCAATTCCGGCATTCAGTACTTC. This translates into CASSPPSGRANSGIQYF.

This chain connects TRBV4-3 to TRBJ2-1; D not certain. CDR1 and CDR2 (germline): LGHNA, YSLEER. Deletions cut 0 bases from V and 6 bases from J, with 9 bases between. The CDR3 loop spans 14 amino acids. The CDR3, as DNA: TGCGCCAGCAGCCAAGAGAATAGCCTCAATGAGCAGTTCTTC. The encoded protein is CASSQENSLNEQFF.

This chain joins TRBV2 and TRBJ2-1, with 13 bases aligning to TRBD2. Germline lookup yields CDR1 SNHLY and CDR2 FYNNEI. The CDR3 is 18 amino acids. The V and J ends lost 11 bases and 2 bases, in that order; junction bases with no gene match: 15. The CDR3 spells CAGTGSATSGRAYNEQFF. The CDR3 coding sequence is TGTGCCGGCACAGGGAGCGCAACTAGCGGGAGGGCCTACAATGAGCAGTTCTTC.

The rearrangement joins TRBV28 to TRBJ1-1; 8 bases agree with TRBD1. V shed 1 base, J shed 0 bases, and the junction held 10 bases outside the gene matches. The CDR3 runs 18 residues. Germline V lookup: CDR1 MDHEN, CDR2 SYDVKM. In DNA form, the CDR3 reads TGTGCCAGCAGTTTATCACGGGGGGGGACAGGCGTGAACACTGAAGCTTTCTTT. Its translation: CASSLSRGGTGVNTEAFF.

CDR3 DNA sequence: TGCGCCAGCAGTGAGTATAGGGGGAACACTGAAGCTTTCTTT. It encodes CASSEYRGNTEAFF. This rearrangement joins TRBV10-1 to TRBJ1-1; a possible D gene is TRBD1 (5 bases). Germline assignment: CDR1 WNHNN and CDR2 SYGVQD (reference sequence). CDR3 length equals 14 residues. The ends were cut back, 1 base at V and 1 base at J, with 7 bases in the middle.

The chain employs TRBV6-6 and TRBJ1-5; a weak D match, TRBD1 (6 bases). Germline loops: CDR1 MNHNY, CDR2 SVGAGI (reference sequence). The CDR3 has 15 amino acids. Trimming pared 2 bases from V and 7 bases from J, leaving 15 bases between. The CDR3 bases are TGTGCCAGCAGTTACCACAGGGATGGAGGACAGCCCCAGCATTTT. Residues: CASSYHRDGGQPQHF.

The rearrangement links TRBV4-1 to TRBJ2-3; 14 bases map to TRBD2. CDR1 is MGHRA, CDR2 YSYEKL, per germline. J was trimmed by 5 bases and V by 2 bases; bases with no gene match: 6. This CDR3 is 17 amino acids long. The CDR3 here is CASSQQTSGRAKDTQYF. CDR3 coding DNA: TGCGCCAGCAGCCAACAGACTAGCGGGAGGGCGAAAGATACGCAGTATTTT.

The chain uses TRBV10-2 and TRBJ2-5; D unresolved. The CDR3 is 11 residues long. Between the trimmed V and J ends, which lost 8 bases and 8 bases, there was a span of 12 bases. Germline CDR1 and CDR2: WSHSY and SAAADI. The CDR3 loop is CASLAAATQYF. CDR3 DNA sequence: TGCGCCAGCCTCGCCGCTGCTACCCAGTACTTC.

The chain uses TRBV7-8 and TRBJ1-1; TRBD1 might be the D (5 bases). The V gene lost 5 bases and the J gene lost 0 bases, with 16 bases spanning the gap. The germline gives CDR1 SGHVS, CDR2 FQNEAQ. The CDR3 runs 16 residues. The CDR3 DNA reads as TGTGCCAGCAGCCAGCCGGGGCCGGGGATGAACACTGAAGCTTTCTTT. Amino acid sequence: CASSQPGPGMNTEAFF.

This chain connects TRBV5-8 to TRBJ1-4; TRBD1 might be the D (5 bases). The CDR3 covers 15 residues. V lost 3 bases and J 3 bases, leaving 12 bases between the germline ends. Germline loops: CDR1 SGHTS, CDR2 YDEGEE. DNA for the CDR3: TGTGCCAGCAGCTACTCAGGGAGTTCTAATGAAAAACTGTTTTTT. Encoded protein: CASSYSGSSNEKLFF.

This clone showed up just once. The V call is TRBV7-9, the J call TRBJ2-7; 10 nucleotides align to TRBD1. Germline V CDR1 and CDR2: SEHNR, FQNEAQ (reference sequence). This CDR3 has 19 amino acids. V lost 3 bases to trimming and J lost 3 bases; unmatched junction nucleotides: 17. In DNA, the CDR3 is TGTGCCAGCAGCTTCCCCCGGACGGGACAGGGGACGGGGCTCTACGAGCAGTACTTC. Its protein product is CASSFPRTGQGTGLYEQYF.

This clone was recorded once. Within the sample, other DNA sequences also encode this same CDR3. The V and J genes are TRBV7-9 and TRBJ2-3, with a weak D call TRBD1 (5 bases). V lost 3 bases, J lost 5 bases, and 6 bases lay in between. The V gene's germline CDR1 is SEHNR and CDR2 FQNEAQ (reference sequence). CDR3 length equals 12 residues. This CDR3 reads CASSFQGDTQYF. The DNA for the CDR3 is TGTGCCAGCAGCTTTCAGGGAGATACGCAGTATTTT. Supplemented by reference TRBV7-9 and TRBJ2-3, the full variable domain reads DTGVSQNPRHKITKRGQNVTFRCDPISEHNRLYWYRQTLGQGPEFLTYFQNEAQLEKSRLLSDRFSAERPKGSFSTLEIQRTEQGDSAMYLCASSFQGDTQYFGPGTRLTVL.

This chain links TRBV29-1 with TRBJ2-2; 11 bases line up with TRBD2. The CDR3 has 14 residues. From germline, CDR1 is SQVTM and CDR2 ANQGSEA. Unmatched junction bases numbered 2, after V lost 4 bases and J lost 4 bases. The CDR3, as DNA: TGCAGCGTTGCCGGGACTAGCGGCACCGGGGAGCTGTTTTTT. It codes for CSVAGTSGTGELFF.

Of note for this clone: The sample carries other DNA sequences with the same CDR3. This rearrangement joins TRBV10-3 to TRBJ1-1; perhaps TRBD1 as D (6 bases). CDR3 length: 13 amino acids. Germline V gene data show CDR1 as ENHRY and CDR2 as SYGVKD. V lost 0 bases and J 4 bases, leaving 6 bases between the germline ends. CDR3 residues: CAISESGGTEAFF. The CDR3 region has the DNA TGTGCCATCAGTGAGTCAGGGGGCACTGAAGCTTTCTTT.

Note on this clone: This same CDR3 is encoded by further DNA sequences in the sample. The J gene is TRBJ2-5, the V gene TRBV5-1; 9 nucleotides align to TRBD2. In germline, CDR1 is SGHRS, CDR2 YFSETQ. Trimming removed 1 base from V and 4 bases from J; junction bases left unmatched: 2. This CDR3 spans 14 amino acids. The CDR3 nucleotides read TGCGCCAGCAGCTTGAGCGGGGGGCGAGAGACCCAGTACTTC. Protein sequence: CASSLSGGRETQYF. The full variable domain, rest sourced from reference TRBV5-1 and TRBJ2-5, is KAGVTQTPRYLIKTRGQQVTLSCSPISGHRSVSWYQQTPGQGLQFLFEYFSETQRNKGNFPGRFSGRQFSNSRSEMNVSTLELGDSALYLCASSLSGGRETQYFGPGTRLLVL.

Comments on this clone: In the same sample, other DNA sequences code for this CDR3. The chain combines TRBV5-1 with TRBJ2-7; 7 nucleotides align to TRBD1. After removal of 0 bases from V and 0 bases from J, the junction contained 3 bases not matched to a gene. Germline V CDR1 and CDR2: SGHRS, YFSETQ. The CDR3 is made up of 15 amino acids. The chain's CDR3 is CASSLGDRDSYEQYF. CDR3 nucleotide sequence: TGCGCCAGCAGCTTGGGTGACAGGGACTCCTACGAGCAGTACTTC.

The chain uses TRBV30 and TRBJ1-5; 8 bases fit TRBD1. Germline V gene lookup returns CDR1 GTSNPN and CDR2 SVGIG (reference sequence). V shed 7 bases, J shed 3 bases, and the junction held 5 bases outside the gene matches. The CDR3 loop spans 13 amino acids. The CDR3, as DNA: TGTGCCTCAGGGGGCCCTAACAATCAGCCCCAGCATTTT. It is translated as CASGGPNNQPQHF. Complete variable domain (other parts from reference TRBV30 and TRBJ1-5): SQTIHQWPATLVQPVGSPLSLECTVEGTSNPNLYWYRQAAGRGLQLLFYSVGIGQISSEVPQNLSASRPQDRQFILSSKKLLLSDSGFYLCASGGPNNQPQHFGDGTRLSIL.

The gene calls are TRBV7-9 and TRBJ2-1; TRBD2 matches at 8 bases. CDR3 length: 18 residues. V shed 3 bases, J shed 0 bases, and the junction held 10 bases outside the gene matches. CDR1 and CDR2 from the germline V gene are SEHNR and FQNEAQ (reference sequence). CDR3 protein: CASSFFAGGPISYNEQFF. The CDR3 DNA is TGTGCCAGCAGCTTTTTCGCGGGGGGCCCTATCTCCTACAATGAGCAGTTCTTC.